This TCR beta chain was sequenced in a study of blood T cell repertoires in COVID-19. Study details: Acute-phase and convalescent COVID-19 samples originated in the United States, Italy and Spain. Nucleic acid was either cDNA or gDNA, and it came from T cells, B-cell-depleted T cells, or PBMCs.

As handled by the study authors: Amplifying reference gene primers gave estimates of nucleated cell counts. Some clones are missing from TCRdb's copy, which holds only in-frame ones; the method was immunoSEQ multiplex PCR. D and trimming were read from the DNA, whereas the V and J calls and clone size are those reported in that table. The top ten clones hold 4% to 6% of a sample with about 250,000 clones, approximately 86% of them seen once. CDR3 size: 19 residues. Germline CDR1 reads SNHLY; CDR2 reads FYNNEI. J was trimmed by 4 bases and V by 6 bases; bases with no gene match: 14. V is TRBV2 and J is TRBJ2-6; 11 nucleotides line up with TRBD1. The sequence was obtained from a woman older than 75 with active or convalescent COVID-19. Sequencing input: peripheral blood. This CDR3 is CASRLDRGQTHGGANVLTF. CDR3 bases: TGTGCCAGCAGGCTGGACAGGGGGCAGACTCATGGAGGGGCCAACGTCCTGACTTTC.